This T cell receptor beta chain was observed in a study of T-cell memory formation after mild COVID-19. TCRdb reprocessed the 5' RACE reads via MiXCR and lists one record per CDR3 protein. The data show approximately 480,000 distinct CDR3 sequences, around a sixth seen once. After removal of 5 bases from V and 6 bases from J, the junction contained 9 bases not matched to a gene. The length of the CDR3 is 15 residues. CDR1 is SEHNR and CDR2 is FQNEAQ in the germline V gene (reference sequence). In the case of this clonotype: Its antigen is unidentified.

Study-wide results and limits: CD4/CD8 balance characterized clones contracting day 15 to 85, and CD4+ skew characterized later expanders. Cross-reactive memory appears to have joined, as suggested by some responding clones showing up in pre-infection memory.

The TCR sequence derives from an adult woman who had mild COVID-19 (a few samples of this study predate the infection). Cell type and time point are not known. Sequenced sample: PBMCs or a T cell subset sorted from them (not recorded which). The V and J genes are TRBV7-9 and TRBJ2-1, with 8 bases aligning to TRBD1. The CDR3 protein is CASSKLSGTGNEQFF. The CDR3 region has the DNA TGTGCCAGCAGCAAGCTCTCCGGGACAGGCAATGAGCAGTTCTTC.